The 12 T cell receptor beta chains below were found in one sample sequenced in a study of T cells in Graves' hyperthyroidism and ophthalmopathy. There were TCR beta CDR3 regions amplified from RNA transcripts. The HTBI primer set drove a first-round RT-PCR of the TCR CDR3. One entry per CDR3 protein, called by TCRdb with MiXCR from the multiplex PCR reads. This sample has about 560,000 distinct CDR3 sequences, with 16% found just once. Sequencing was carried out using blood. These receptors originate from a young woman with Graves' hyperthyroidism.

This clonotype was seen a handful of times. CDR3 amino acids: CSARVGTETQYF. In nucleotides, the CDR3 is TGCAGTGCTAGAGTTGGCACAGAGACCCAGTACTTC. The chain has TRBV20-1 and TRBJ2-5; the D is unclear. Germline CDR1 is DFQATT and CDR2 is SNEGSKA (reference sequence). Trimming took off 1 base at V and 4 bases at J, with 7 bases between the two ends. The CDR3 length is 12 residues.

This clonotype has only a few counts. The gene calls are TRBV4-1 and TRBJ2-1, with D possibly being TRBD2 (6 bases). With 3 bases removed from V and 5 bases from J, the gap between germline ends came to 17 bases. CDR1 and CDR2 from the germline V gene are MGHRA and YSYEKL. CDR3 length equals 16 residues. The CDR3 is CASSQTTSAGNNEQFF. Written as DNA, the CDR3 is TGCGCCAGCAGCCAGACGACATCGGCGGGGAACAATGAGCAGTTCTTC.

Regarding this clonotype: A much larger clonotype is one base distant, so this may be a read error. This CDR3 is CASSNRGLSYEQYF. The CDR3 DNA is TGTGCCAGCAGTAACAGGGGGCTCTCCTACGAGCAGTACTTC. V usage is TRBV28 and J usage is TRBJ2-7, with TRBD1 identical over 9 bases. The CDR3 consists of 14 residues. In germline, CDR1 is MDHEN, CDR2 SYDVKM. The junction had 2 bases not matched to a gene; V was cut back by 5 bases and J by 0 bases. Complete variable domain (other parts from reference TRBV28 and TRBJ2-7): DVKVTQSSRYLVKRTGEKVFLECVQDMDHENMFWYRQDPGLGLRLIYFSYDVKMKEKGDIPEGYSVSREKKERFSLILESASTNQTSMYLCASSNRGLSYEQYFGPGTRLTVT.

This clonotype was counted between two and nine times. The chain joins TRBV10-3 to TRBJ2-1; D remains unclear. The CDR3 is 13 amino acids. Trimming left V 5 bases short and J 7 bases short, with 12 bases between. Germline CDR1 is ENHRY and CDR2 is SYGVKD. CDR3 residues: CAISWSVRNEQFF. The DNA of the CDR3 is TGTGCCATCAGTTGGTCGGTCCGGAATGAGCAGTTCTTC.

The chain links TRBV29-1 to TRBJ2-5; D not certain. V lost 4 bases to trimming and J lost 2 bases, with 14 bases between them. The V gene's germline CDR1 is SQVTM and CDR2 ANQGSEA. There are 14 residues in the CDR3. In DNA form, the CDR3 reads TGCAGCGTTGGCGCCCGGCAGATACAAGAGACCCAGTACTTC. Protein: CSVGARQIQETQYF.

This rearrangement joins TRBV11-2 to TRBJ2-4, with 8 positions matching TRBD2. CDR3 length: 13 residues. Germline CDR1 is SGHAT and CDR2 is FQNNGV. Trimming cost V 1 base and J 8 bases; bases outside gene matches: 1. CDR3 in DNA: TGTGCCAGCAGCTTAGCCGGGGGGGACATTCAGTACTTC. Its translation is CASSLAGGDIQYF.

This clonotype was counted ten times or more. The chain has TRBV6-2 or TRBV6-3 and TRBJ1-5, with unresolved D. V lost 6 bases and J lost 3, with 6 bases in between. CDR3 length: 12 residues. Germline V gene sequence: CDR1 MNHEY, CDR2 SVGEGT. CDR3 protein: CASSAYNQPQHF. The CDR3 DNA reads as TGTGCCAGCAGCGCCTACAATCAGCCCCAGCATTTT.

This clonotype was recorded many times. This sequence joins TRBV18 and TRBJ1-2, with D possibly matching TRBD1 (5 bases). The germline V gene encodes CDR1 KGHSH and CDR2 LQKENI. Trimming removed 0 bases from V and 6 bases from J, with 11 bases in between. The CDR3 length is 14 residues. This CDR3 is CASSPPAQENGYTF. The CDR3 region has the DNA TGTGCCAGCTCACCACCCGCACAGGAAAATGGCTACACCTTC.

This chain joins TRBV19 and TRBJ1-2; maybe TRBD1 (6 bases). Per germline, CDR1 LNHDA and CDR2 SQIVND (reference sequence). This CDR3 has 14 amino acids. V gave up 6 bases and J gave up 5 bases, with 16 bases separating them. CDR3 sequence reads: CASRRGGTPYGYTF. CDR3 in DNA: TGTGCCAGTAGAAGGGGGGGGACCCCTTATGGCTACACCTTC. The variable domain in full, completed from reference TRBV19 and TRBJ1-2, reads DGGITQSPKYLFRKEGQNVTLSCEQNLNHDAMYWYRQDPGQGLRLIYYSQIVNDFQKGDIAEGYSVSREKKESFPLTVTSAQKNPTAFYLCASRRGGTPYGYTFGSGTRLTVV.

This clonotype was counted many times. The chain has TRBV2 and TRBJ1-5, with D possibly TRBD1 on 6 matching bases. CDR1 and CDR2 (germline): SNHLY, FYNNEI. This CDR3 comprises 14 residues. Trimming pared 1 base from V and 5 bases from J, leaving 9 bases between. Here the CDR3 DNA reads TGTGCCAGCAGTGAAGAGGCAGGGGATCAGCCCCAGCATTTT. Its translation: CASSEEAGDQPQHF.

This clonotype was recorded at least ten times. V and J are TRBV20-1 and TRBJ2-5; 10 nucleotides agree with TRBD2. V shed 6 bases, J shed 4 bases, and the junction held 14 bases outside the gene matches. CDR1 is DFQATT, CDR2 SNEGSKA, per germline (reference sequence). CDR3 length: 16 residues. As DNA, the CDR3 is TGCAGTGCCATAGGGTCTAGCGGGAGAAGTGGAGAGACCCAGTACTTC. Translated: CSAIGSSGRSGETQYF.

This clonotype was detected ten times or more. CDR3 protein: CASSAGLETQYF. The CDR3 DNA reads as TGTGCCAGCAGTGCGGGACTAGAGACCCAGTACTTC. The chain uses TRBV12-3 or TRBV12-4 and TRBJ2-5; D may be TRBD2 (6 bases). The V end was cut by 5 bases, the J end by 4 bases, with 8 bases between. This CDR3 comprises 12 residues.